The 21 T cell receptor beta chains in this list originate from one sample, sequenced in a study of identical twins. TCRdb re-derived calls from the 5' RACE reads in MiXCR, one entry per CDR3 protein. This table holds 750,000 to 950,000 distinct CDR3 sequences, 12% found once. This same sample was also taken into another study, of yellow fever vaccine responses in identical twins.

Sequencing was performed on PBMCs. All receptors derive from a woman younger than 30 in good health.

This clonotype occurred a few times. The chain employs TRBV20-1 and TRBJ1-1; the match to TRBD1 covers 12 bases. The length of the CDR3 is 15 residues. Germline V lookup: CDR1 DFQATT, CDR2 SNEGSKA (reference sequence). The V gene end was trimmed by 5 bases and the J gene end by 5 bases; junction bases not matched to a gene: 9. The CDR3 spells CSAPTGTGGWTEAFF. The DNA of the CDR3 is TGCAGTGCTCCCACCGGGACAGGGGGCTGGACTGAAGCTTTCTTT.

This clonotype has a handful of counts. V and J are TRBV4-1 and TRBJ2-3, with 9 bases that match TRBD2. Trimming took 0 bases from V and 2 from J; bases not matched to a gene: 9. CDR3 length equals 18 residues. Germline lookup yields CDR1 MGHRA and CDR2 YSYEKL. The CDR3 DNA is TGCGCCAGCAGCCAAGATGGGACTAGCACCCCAAACACAGATACGCAGTATTTT. Translation: CASSQDGTSTPNTDTQYF.

The chain couples TRBV20-1 to TRBJ1-1; D gene unclear. Trimming left V 4 bases short and J 1 base short, with 10 bases between. The germline V gene encodes CDR1 DFQATT and CDR2 SNEGSKA (reference sequence). The CDR3 sequence is 13 residues long. This CDR3 is CSATFEGNTEAFF. The CDR3 region has the DNA TGCAGTGCTACGTTCGAAGGGAACACTGAAGCTTTCTTT.

This clonotype was detected once. V is TRBV12-3 or TRBV12-4 and J is TRBJ2-1; 9 bases are a match to TRBD2. The CDR3 runs 18 residues. The V and J ends lost 11 bases and 2 bases, in that order; junction bases with no gene match: 19. The CDR3 nucleotides read TGTGCCTTCTGCTATTTTTCCGGAGGACTAGCGACCTACAATGAGCAGTTCTTC. As protein: CAFCYFSGGLATYNEQFF.

The chain links TRBV7-6 to TRBJ2-1, with D tentatively TRBD2 (5 bases). The length of the CDR3 is 13 residues. CDR1 is SGHVS, CDR2 FNYEAQ, per germline. The ends were cut back, 0 bases at V and 12 bases at J, with 12 bases in the middle. The CDR3 DNA is TGTGCCAGCAGCTTAGCGCGTAGCGCCATGCAGTTCTTC. It translates to CASSLARSAMQFF.

The chain links TRBV5-1 to TRBJ2-7; 8 bases are shared with TRBD1. This CDR3 region has 13 residues. CDR1 is SGHRS, CDR2 YFSETQ, per germline. In DNA form, the CDR3 reads TGCTCCAGCAGCCCCGGACAGGGCTACGAGCAGTACGTC. Protein sequence: CSSSPGQGYEQYV.

V usage is TRBV6-1 and J usage is TRBJ1-1; 8 nucleotides match TRBD1. Germline V gene data show CDR1 as MNHNS and CDR2 as SASEGT. J lost 1 base, V lost 5 bases, and 6 bases had no gene match. The CDR3 totals 15 residues. CDR3 sequence reads: CASSKWTGRNTEAFF. The CDR3 nucleotides read TGTGCCAGCAGTAAATGGACAGGGCGGAACACTGAAGCTTTCTTT.

The J gene is TRBJ2-2, the V gene TRBV4-1; possibly TRBD2 for D (6 bases). The CDR3 spans 20 residues. Between the trimmed V and J ends, which lost 4 bases and 0 bases, there was a span of 24 bases. The germline V gene encodes CDR1 MGHRA and CDR2 YSYEKL. The CDR3 here is CASSLPRRESGRTNTGELFF. CDR3 sequence (DNA): TGCGCCAGCAGCCTACCTCGAAGGGAGAGCGGGCGGACGAACACCGGGGAGCTGTTTTTT.

On this clonotype itself: At one end, the junction sequence differs from germline, possibly due to a read error. The chain has TRBV9 and TRBJ2-3; TRBD1 might be the D (6 bases). Germline V lookup: CDR1 SGDLS, CDR2 YYNGEE. The CDR3 spans 17 residues. The CDR3, as DNA: TGTGCCAGCAGCGTAACAGATACCGGGACAACCGCAGATACGCACTATTTT. Residues: CASSVTDTGTTADTHYF.

This clonotype was recorded a few times. This sequence joins TRBV2 and TRBJ2-6; D uncertain. Trimming took 4 bases from V and 2 from J, leaving 9 bases between them. Looked up from germline, CDR1 is SNHLY and CDR2 is FYNNEI. The CDR3 contains 15 residues. CDR3 DNA: TGTGCCAGCAGTGTCGGTTCGGCTGGGGCCAACGTCCTGACTTTC. It translates to CASSVGSAGANVLTF.

The chain recombines TRBV7-2 with TRBJ2-7, with TRBD2 identical over 8 bases. Germline V gene sequence: CDR1 SGHTA, CDR2 FQGNSA. This CDR3 spans 14 amino acids. After removal of 5 bases from V and 2 bases from J, the junction contained 5 bases not matched to a gene. The CDR3 region has the DNA TGTGCCAGCAGCACGGGACTAGGGGCCTACGAGCAGTACGTC. Amino acids: CASSTGLGAYEQYV.

This clonotype has a handful of counts. CDR3 nucleotide sequence: TGTGCCAGCAGTTTAAGACTAGCGCGCGACAATGAGCAGTTCTTC. Residues: CASSLRLARDNEQFF. The chain combines TRBV12-3 or TRBV12-4 with TRBJ2-1; 8 positions match TRBD2. The CDR3 has 15 amino acids. V trimming: 2 bases; J trimming: 5 bases; junction bases outside the gene matches: 5.

This clonotype showed up many times. The chain uses TRBV24-1 and TRBJ2-1; TRBD2 matches at 11 bases. Per the germline V gene, CDR1 is KGHDR and CDR2 is SFDVKD. The CDR3 runs to 18 residues. The J segment lost 6 bases and the V segment lost 4 bases, leaving 13 bases of the junction unmatched. CDR3 residues: CATSDNLKTSGIFNEQFF. The CDR3 coding sequence is TGTGCCACCAGTGACAACCTCAAGACTAGCGGGATCTTCAATGAGCAGTTCTTC.

This clonotype has only a few counts. V and J are TRBV19 and TRBJ2-3; the match to TRBD1 covers 8 bases. After removal of 9 bases from V and 4 bases from J, the junction contained 6 bases not matched to a gene. The CDR3 extends over 13 amino acids. CDR1 LNHDA and CDR2 SQIVND come from the germline V gene (reference sequence). CDR3 sequence reads: CASNRGSADTQYF. The DNA of the CDR3 is TGTGCCAGCAACAGGGGGTCTGCAGATACGCAGTATTTT.

The chain joins TRBV20-1 to TRBJ2-5; 7 nucleotides line up with TRBD1. With V trimmed by 4 bases and J by 2 bases, 16 bases remained unmatched. The CDR3 runs 17 residues. Germline CDR1 and CDR2: DFQATT and SNEGSKA (reference sequence). In DNA, the CDR3 is TGCAGTGCTACCGACCCCATACAGGGGATCGGTCAAGAGACCCAGTACTTC. Translation: CSATDPIQGIGQETQYF.

This clonotype was observed many times. The gene calls are TRBV20-1 and TRBJ2-1, with D possibly TRBD2 on 5 matching bases. This CDR3 has 12 amino acids. The germline V gene encodes CDR1 DFQATT and CDR2 SNEGSKA (reference sequence). Trimming took 4 bases from V and 4 from J, leaving 8 bases between them. The CDR3, as DNA: TGCAGTGCTATGGACTGGTACAATGAGCAGTTCTTC. It encodes CSAMDWYNEQFF.

The chain combines TRBV24-1 with TRBJ2-3; D is undetermined. Between the trimmed V and J ends, which lost 1 base and 4 bases, there was a span of 14 bases. The CDR3 totals 16 residues. In germline, CDR1 is KGHDR, CDR2 SFDVKD. The CDR3 region has the DNA TGTGCCACCAGTGATTTAGGCGGATTCCCTGCAGATACGCAGTATTTT. Protein: CATSDLGGFPADTQYF.

This clonotype was recorded many times. The gene calls are TRBV7-2 and TRBJ2-1, with D unclear. CDR1 and CDR2 from the germline V gene are SGHTA and FQGNSA. The CDR3 length is 14 residues. The germline V and J ends were trimmed by 1 base and 4 bases, with 8 bases remaining between them. DNA for the CDR3: TGTGCCAGCAGCTTAGTCCTCGATTACAATGAGCAGTTCTTC. Translating gives CASSLVLDYNEQFF. Drawing the rest from reference TRBV7-2 and TRBJ2-1, the complete variable domain is GAGVSQSPSNKVTEKGKDVELRCDPISGHTALYWYRQSLGQGLEFLIYFQGNSAPDKSGLPSDRFSAERTGGSVSTLTIQRTQQEDSAVYLCASSLVLDYNEQFFGPGTRLTVL.

The rearrangement uses TRBV6-2 or TRBV6-3 and TRBJ2-3, with D maybe TRBD2 (7 bases). Germline values: CDR1 MNHEY, CDR2 SVGEGT. The CDR3 has 16 residues. With 6 bases removed from V and 0 bases from J, the gap between germline ends came to 16 bases. For the CDR3, the DNA is TGTGCCAGCAGCGAACGGCGGGGGCCTAGCACAGATACGCAGTATTTT. Translated: CASSERRGPSTDTQYF.

This clonotype came up a few times. This rearrangement joins TRBV2 to TRBJ1-1; a weak D match, TRBD1 (6 bases). From germline, CDR1 is SNHLY and CDR2 FYNNEI. The V gene lost 0 bases and the J gene lost 7 bases, with 15 bases spanning the gap. The CDR3 has 15 amino acids. CDR3 in amino acids: CASSEAGRGKNEAFF. CDR3 bases: TGTGCCAGCAGTGAAGCAGGCAGGGGCAAGAATGAAGCTTTCTTT.

The rearrangement links TRBV3-1 to TRBJ2-3; TRBD2 matches 9 bases. The CDR3 contains 17 residues. V dropped 5 bases and J dropped 4; count of bases not matched to a gene: 13. The germline V gene encodes CDR1 LGHDT and CDR2 YNNKEL (reference sequence). CDR3 coding DNA: TGTGCCAGCAGCGAACGTGGGACTAGCTTCCCCTCAGATACGCAGTATTTT. Its protein is CASSERGTSFPSDTQYF.